The 3 T cell receptor beta chains below were found in one sample sequenced in a study of T cells in Graves' hyperthyroidism and ophthalmopathy (dated 2019 in TCRdb). Library preparation was by multiplex PCR. Sequencing used an Illumina HiSeq 2000. TCR beta CDR3 regions were amplified from RNA transcripts. The first round of RT-PCR for the TCR CDR3 was performed with the HTBI primer set and the Qiagen OneStep RT-PCR kit. TCRdb cleaned the public reads at Q25 with fastp, built clones with MiXCR and kept in-frame beta chains. Under each unique CDR3 protein, matching rows form one entry showing the most common genes and DNA. This sample is represented by about 680,000 distinct CDR3 sequences; just over 35% of them were singletons. The leading ten clones occupy around 29% of the sample. What was sequenced was blood. The origin of the receptors is a woman aged 40 to 50 with Graves' hyperthyroidism.

This chain connects TRBV12-5 to TRBJ1-1, with 7 bases matching TRBD1. The CDR3 length is 15 residues. Germline V gene sequence: CDR1 LGHNT, CDR2 FRNRAP. After removal of 1 base from V and 4 bases from J, the junction contained 6 bases not matched to a gene. CDR3: CASGLATGYSTEAFF. The CDR3, as DNA: TGTGCTAGTGGTTTGGCGACAGGGTATAGCACTGAAGCTTTCTTT. Drawing the rest from reference TRBV12-5 and TRBJ1-1, the complete variable domain is DARVTQTPRHKVTEMGQEVTMRCQPILGHNTVFWYRQTMMQGLELLAYFRNRAPLDDSGMPKDRFSAEMPDATLATLKIQPSEPRDSAVYFCASGLATGYSTEAFFGQGTRLTVV.

The chain carries TRBV5-1 and TRBJ2-7; 7 bases are a match to TRBD1. Germline CDR1 SGHRS, CDR2 YFSETQ. This CDR3 has 14 amino acids. The junction had 4 bases not matched to a gene; V was cut back by 0 bases and J by 4 bases. CDR3 in amino acids: CASSLEGQLYEQYF. The CDR3 DNA reads as TGCGCCAGCAGCTTGGAGGGACAGCTATACGAGCAGTACTTC.

This chain connects TRBV19 to TRBJ1-4, with 9 bases fitting TRBD1. The ends lost 9 bases at V and 7 bases at J; junction bases unmatched: 15. The CDR3 contains 16 residues. From germline, CDR1 is LNHDA and CDR2 SQIVND (reference sequence). The CDR3 loop reads CASSLGTGRNGEKLFF. DNA for the CDR3: TGTGCCAGCTCCCTAGGGACAGGGCGGAATGGTGAAAAACTGTTTTTT.